This TCR beta chain was profiled in a study of T cells after yellow fever vaccination. Whole-study findings and limits: When the response was secondary, it was weaker but reached its peak faster, day 5 versus 15. Booster sampling recovered most clones from primary vaccination (under 98% CD4, around 90% CD8). The appearance of a small share of clonotypes in both CD4 and CD8 compartments was observed.

Per the germline V gene, CDR1 is MNHEY and CDR2 is SMNVEV (reference sequence). J lost 4 bases, V lost 5 bases, and 15 bases had no gene match. This CDR3 contains 17 residues. As to this clonotype: The antigen is unknown.

Template switching with 5'RACE generated the TCR cDNA and added a universal primer site and UMIs. TCRdb itself ran the 5' RACE reads through MiXCR, one entry per CDR3 protein. The sample shows around 300,000 distinct CDR3 sequences, approximately 4% of them seen only once. This chain joins TRBV27 and TRBJ2-7; TRBD2 matches at 9 bases. This TCR was sampled from a man in his late teens or twenties who received the YFV17D yellow fever vaccine. The input for sequencing was PBMCs, taken 5 days after the yellow fever booster vaccination. CDR3 region: CASSLLGSGSGGYEQYF. CDR3 DNA sequence: TGTGCCAGCAGTCTTTTGGGGTCTGGGAGCGGGGGGTACGAGCAGTACTTC.